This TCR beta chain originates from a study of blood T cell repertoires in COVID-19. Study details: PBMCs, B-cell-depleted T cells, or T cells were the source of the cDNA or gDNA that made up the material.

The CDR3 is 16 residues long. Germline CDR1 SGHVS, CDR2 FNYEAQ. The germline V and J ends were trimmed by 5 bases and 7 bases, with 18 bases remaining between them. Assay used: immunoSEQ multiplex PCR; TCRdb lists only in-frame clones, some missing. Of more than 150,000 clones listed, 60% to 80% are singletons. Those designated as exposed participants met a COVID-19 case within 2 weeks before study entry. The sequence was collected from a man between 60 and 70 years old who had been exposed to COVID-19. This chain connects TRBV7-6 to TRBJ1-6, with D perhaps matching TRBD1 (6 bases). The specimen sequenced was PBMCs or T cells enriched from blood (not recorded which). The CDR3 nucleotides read TGTGCCAGCAGCCGAGGGGTACAGGGCGGCAATTCACCCCTCCACTTT. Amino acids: CASSRGVQGGNSPLHF.